This T cell receptor beta chain derives from a study of blood T cell repertoires in COVID-19. At the level of the study: Sites in the United States, Italy and Spain provided acute and convalescent COVID-19 samples. In each case, the material was cDNA or gDNA derived from T cells, B-cell-depleted T cells, or PBMCs.

This CDR3 is 13 amino acids long. With 3 bases removed from V and 1 base from J, the gap between germline ends came to 6 bases. Original processing notes: The assay estimated nucleated cells by amplifying reference gene primers. The method was immunoSEQ multiplex PCR; TCRdb's version includes in-frame clones alone and lacks a portion of them. V and J calls and clone size come straight from that table; D and trimming were deduced from the DNA. Seen here are about 140,000 clones, about 86% observed once, and the top ten hold 7.5% to 8.5%. The sequenced sample consisted of peripheral blood. The chain couples TRBV12-3 or TRBV12-4 to TRBJ1-1, with no clear D. This sequence was found in a woman aged 55-70 years with acute or convalescent COVID-19. The CDR3 DNA follows: TGTGCCAGCAGTTTTTGGCCGAACACTGAAGCTTTCTTT. Translated, it gives CASSFWPNTEAFF.